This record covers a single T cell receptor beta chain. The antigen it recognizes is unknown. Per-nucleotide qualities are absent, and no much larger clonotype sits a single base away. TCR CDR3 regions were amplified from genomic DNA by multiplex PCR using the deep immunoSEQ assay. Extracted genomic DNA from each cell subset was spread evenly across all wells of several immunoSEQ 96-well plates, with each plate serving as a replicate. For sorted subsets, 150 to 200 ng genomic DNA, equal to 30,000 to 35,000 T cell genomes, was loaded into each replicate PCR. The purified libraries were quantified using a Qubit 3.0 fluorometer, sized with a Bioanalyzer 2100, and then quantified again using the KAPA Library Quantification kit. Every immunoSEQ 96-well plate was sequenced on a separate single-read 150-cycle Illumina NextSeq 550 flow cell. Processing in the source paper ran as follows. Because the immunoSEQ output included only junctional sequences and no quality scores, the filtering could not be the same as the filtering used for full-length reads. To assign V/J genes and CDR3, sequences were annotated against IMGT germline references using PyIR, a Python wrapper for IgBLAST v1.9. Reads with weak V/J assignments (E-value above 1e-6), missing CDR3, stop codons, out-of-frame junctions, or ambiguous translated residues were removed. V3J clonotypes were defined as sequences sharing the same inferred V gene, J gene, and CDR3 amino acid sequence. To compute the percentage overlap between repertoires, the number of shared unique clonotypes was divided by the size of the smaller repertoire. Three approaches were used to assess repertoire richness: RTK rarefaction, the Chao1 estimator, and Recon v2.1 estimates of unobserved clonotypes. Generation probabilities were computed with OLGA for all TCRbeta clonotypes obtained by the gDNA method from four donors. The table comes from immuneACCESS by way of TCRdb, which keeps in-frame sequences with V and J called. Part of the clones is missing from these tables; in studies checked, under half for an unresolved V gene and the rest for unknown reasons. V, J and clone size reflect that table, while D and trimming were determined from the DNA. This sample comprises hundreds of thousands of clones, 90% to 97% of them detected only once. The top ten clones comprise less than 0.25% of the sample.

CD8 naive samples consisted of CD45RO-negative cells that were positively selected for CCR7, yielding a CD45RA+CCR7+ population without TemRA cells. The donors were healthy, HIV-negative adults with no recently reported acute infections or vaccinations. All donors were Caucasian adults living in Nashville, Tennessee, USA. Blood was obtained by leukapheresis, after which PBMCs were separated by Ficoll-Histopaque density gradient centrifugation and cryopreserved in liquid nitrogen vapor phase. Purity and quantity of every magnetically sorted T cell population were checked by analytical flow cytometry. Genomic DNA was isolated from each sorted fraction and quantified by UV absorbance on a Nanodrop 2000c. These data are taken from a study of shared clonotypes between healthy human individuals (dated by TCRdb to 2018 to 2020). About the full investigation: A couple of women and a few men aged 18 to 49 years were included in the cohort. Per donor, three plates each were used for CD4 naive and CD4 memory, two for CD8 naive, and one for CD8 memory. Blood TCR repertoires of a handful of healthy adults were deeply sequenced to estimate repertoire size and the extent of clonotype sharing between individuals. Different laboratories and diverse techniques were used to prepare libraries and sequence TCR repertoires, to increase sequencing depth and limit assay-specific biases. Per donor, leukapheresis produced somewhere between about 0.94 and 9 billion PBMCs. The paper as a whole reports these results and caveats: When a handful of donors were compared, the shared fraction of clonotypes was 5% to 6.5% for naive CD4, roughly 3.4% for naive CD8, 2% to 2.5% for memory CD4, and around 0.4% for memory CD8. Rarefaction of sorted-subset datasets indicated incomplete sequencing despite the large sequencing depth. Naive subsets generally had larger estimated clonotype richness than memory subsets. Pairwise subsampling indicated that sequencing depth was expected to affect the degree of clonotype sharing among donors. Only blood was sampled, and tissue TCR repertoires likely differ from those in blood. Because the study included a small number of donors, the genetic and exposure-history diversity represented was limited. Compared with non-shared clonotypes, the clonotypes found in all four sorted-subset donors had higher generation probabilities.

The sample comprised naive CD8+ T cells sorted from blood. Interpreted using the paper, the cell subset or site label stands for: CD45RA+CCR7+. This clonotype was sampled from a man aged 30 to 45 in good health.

The nucleotide sequence reads as follows: TGTGCCAGCAGTTTTAGTCTGGCGGGAGAGGATAATGAGCAGTTCTTC. It is translated as CASSFSLAGEDNEQFF. In this chain, TRBV27 is recombined with TRBJ2-1, with TRBD2 matching 7 junction bases. V ends up 3 bases short and J 7 bases short, with an unmatched junction base count of 12. The germline V gene (reference sequence) supplies CDR1 MNHEY and CDR2 SMNVEV. Including cysteine and phenylalanine, the CDR3 has 16 amino acids. Only the CDR3 DNA stays, 48 bases, in frame from base 1.